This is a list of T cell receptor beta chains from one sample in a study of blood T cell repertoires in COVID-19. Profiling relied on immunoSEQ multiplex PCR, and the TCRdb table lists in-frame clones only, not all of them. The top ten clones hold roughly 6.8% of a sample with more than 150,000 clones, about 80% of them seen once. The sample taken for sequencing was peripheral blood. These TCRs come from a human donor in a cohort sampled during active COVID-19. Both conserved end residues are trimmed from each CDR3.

ASTQTGSYNSPLH	TRBJ1-6	TRBV19
ASSYGGAKNSPLH	TRBJ1-6	TRBV6-6
ASSSRLAGGHGELF	TRBJ2-2	TRBV7-6
ASRANTEAF	TRBJ1-1	TRBV2
SAEQGLNTEAF	TRBJ1-1	TRBV29-1
ASTPILYRGTEAF	TRBJ1-1	TRBV7-9
ASSQEWGGNYGYT	TRBJ1-2	TRBV4-1
ASSVVPDTGEGEQY	TRBJ2-7	TRBV9
ASSKTGFGGANVLT	TRBJ2-6	TRBV5-1
ASSFLAGGDEQY	TRBJ2-7	TRBV5-5
ASSPAGSYEQY	TRBJ2-7	TRBV9
ASSLGRNNYGYT	TRBJ1-2	TRBV7-8
ASSLSQGLKGNTIY	TRBJ1-3	TRBV5-1
ASSPGGDLPYEQY	TRBJ2-7	TRBV4-1
SASSGNREQY	TRBJ2-7	TRBV20-1
ASSRRGTGELF	TRBJ2-2	TRBV6-5
ASSLQGVRSYEQY	TRBJ2-7	TRBV5-1
ASSEPNRDSRLSNTGELF	TRBJ2-2	TRBV6-1
ASSEAGRDSGNTIY	TRBJ1-3	TRBV6-1
ASSLVPGTGAWYGYT	TRBJ1-2	TRBV7-2
ASCPRGREGEKLF	TRBJ1-4	TRBV3-1/TRBV3-2
ASRGSGRDYGYT	TRBJ1-2	TRBV27
ASSPLPGQDSGANVLT	TRBJ2-6	TRBV3-1/TRBV3-2
ASSPEDSPYGYT	TRBJ1-2	TRBV5-1
ASSVSGTANTGELF	TRBJ2-2	TRBV9
ASSFSGAETQY	TRBJ2-5	TRBV11-1
ASSLFVGTTGELF	TRBJ2-2	TRBV7-3
ASSQGQGTPEAF	TRBJ1-1	TRBV4-1
ASSPFPPGDYEQY	TRBJ2-7	TRBV11-3
SVESGLTGNTIY	TRBJ1-3	TRBV29-1
ASSEQAGGAETQY	TRBJ2-5	TRBV6-1
ASMGPSLAKNIQY	TRBJ2-4	TRBV10-2
ASSSSRQMPGYT	TRBJ1-2	TRBV7-3
ASSLGGNNQPQH	TRBJ1-5	TRBV7-9
ASSQGGGQGAYVSLTQTDTQY	TRBJ2-3	TRBV4-2
ASSHPEREEGTIHEQY	TRBJ2-7	TRBV4-1
ASSQDGTGLYEQY	TRBJ2-7	TRBV4-1
AISESVSVKAGQETQY	TRBJ2-5	TRBV10-3
ASSPEGNQPQH	TRBJ1-5	TRBV7-9
ASSMGGSGANEKLF	TRBJ1-4	TRBV19
ASSFKTGGPYEQY	TRBJ2-7	TRBV7-2
ASSPPSGVADTQY	TRBJ2-3	TRBV7-9
ASREPGAF	TRBJ1-1	TRBV19
ASSLGAEGQGPSYEQY	TRBJ2-7	TRBV2
ASSPFAGGQDEQF	TRBJ2-1	TRBV7-8
ASSPGTGGQY	TRBJ2-3	TRBV12-3/TRBV12-4
ASSIDFASEQY	TRBJ2-7	TRBV19
ASSLSRGHSPLH	TRBJ1-6	TRBV4-1
ASSPTPRGAYEQY	TRBJ2-7	TRBV6-5
ASSHDISSYEQY	TRBJ2-7	TRBV6-5
ATSRDGGGNEQF	TRBJ2-1	TRBV15
ASSLSNGQYRNEQF	TRBJ2-1	TRBV11-2
ASSLAFLSGNEQF	TRBJ2-1	TRBV11-1
ASSALTGGYEQY	TRBJ2-7	TRBV14
ASSPERQGLTGELF	TRBJ2-2	TRBV18
ASMGTANRGPQH	TRBJ1-5	TRBV2
ASSLSGGGRHNEQF	TRBJ2-1	TRBV11-2
ASSFGSGLGDLGQF	TRBJ2-1	TRBV5-4
ASTRGLDNSPLH	TRBJ1-6	TRBV6-5